The clone carrying this T cell receptor (beta chain) showed up just once. TCRdb's copy holds only in-frame clones and misses some; the assay was immunoSEQ multiplex PCR. Counted here are 250,000 to 300,000 clones, approximately 89% occurring once; the ten biggest clones make up roughly 10%. Enrolment of Seattle patients took place during active infection, and they were followed longitudinally. This CDR3 is built from 12 residues. Between the trimmed V and J ends, which lost 3 bases and 4 bases, there was a span of 4 bases. The data belong to a study of blood T cell repertoires in COVID-19. About the study: Collection of acute and convalescent COVID-19 samples took place in the United States, Italy and Spain. PBMCs, B-cell-depleted T cells, or T cells were the source of the cDNA or gDNA that made up the material.

The sequenced sample consisted of peripheral blood. This receptor was obtained from a woman in her 70s with COVID-19, enrolled during active disease. The V and J genes are TRBV12-3 or TRBV12-4 and TRBJ1-3; D is uncertain. The CDR3 loop reads CASSFPGNTIYF. The DNA for the CDR3 is TGTGCCAGCAGTTTTCCAGGAAACACCATATATTTT.